This TCR beta chain was recovered during a study of cytomegalovirus exposure and HLA in healthy donors. At the level of the study: Per a later analysis, the roughly 670 first-cohort and 120 or so validation repertoires shared one platform. Study-level points and caveats: High sensitivity and specificity were reportedly achieved when the classifier diagnosed cytomegalovirus status. The authors enumerated some 170 TCR beta chains as linked to cytomegalovirus.

The donors were in the approximately 120-subject validation cohort; that cohort was separate from the approximately 700-subject first cohort. As to this clone: What it binds is not known.

Clones were read by immunoSEQ multiplex PCR, and TCRdb kept only the in-frame ones, dropping some. The sample has over 150,000 clones, about 90% seen once. Germline V gene lookup returns CDR1 SGHVS and CDR2 FQNEAQ. This CDR3 is 17 amino acids long. Trimming removed 1 base from V and 3 bases from J; junction bases left unmatched: 9. The sequenced material came from PBMCs. The receptor's source is a woman aged 25-40 years in good health and CMV-seronegative. This chain links TRBV7-8 with TRBJ1-5, with 7 bases lining up with TRBD1. The CDR3 nucleotides read TGTGCCAGCAGCTTAGAGGTTGTCAGGGGGTACAATCAGCCCCAGCATTTT. Its protein is CASSLEVVRGYNQPQHF.